This TCR beta chain was identified during a study of blood T cells in healthy people across ages. Study results and limitations: Donor CMV status was unknown, possibly confounding expanded clonotype changes. A roughly linear fall in TCR beta diversity per million T cells was seen with increasing age.

Primed by a sample-barcoded 5' primer and a J-beta primer mix, a second PCR proceeded for 7 to 11 cycles. Any given sample supplied a minimum of 2.5 million CDR3-containing paired-end reads. TCRdb called the 5' RACE reads again in MiXCR, with one record for every CDR3 protein. The top ten clones hold roughly 7.9% of a sample with roughly 1,500,000 distinct CDR3 sequences, 40% to 50% of them seen once. The CDR3 length is 15 residues. The V and J ends lost 5 bases and 5 bases, in that order; junction bases with no gene match: 11. CDR1 DFQATT and CDR2 SNEGSKA come from the germline V gene (reference sequence). The authors drew about 9.9 milliliters of peripheral blood from each donor. This clonotype has just one count. No antigen is known for it.

V usage is TRBV20-1 and J usage is TRBJ2-7, with 11 bases lining up with TRBD2. The sequence came from a woman aged 18-29 years in good health. The sample consisted of blood. The CDR3 DNA reads as TGCAGTGCTCCAGGGGCTAGCGGGAGGTCTGACGAGCAGTACTTC. Amino acids: CSAPGASGRSDEQYF.